Reported below is one TCR beta chain. PCR employed 60 Vbeta and 13 Jbeta primers. The assay was immunoSEQ multiplex PCR, and TCRdb's table has in-frame clones only and misses some. Among about 220,000 clones listed, around 80% were seen once. The data derive from a study of cytomegalovirus exposure and HLA in healthy donors. The CDR3 totals 13 residues. Per the germline V gene, CDR1 is SGHAT and CDR2 is FQNNGV. V lost 0 bases and J lost 4, with 7 bases in between. The V call is TRBV11-2, the J call TRBJ2-7, with no clear D. This receptor was identified in a woman in her forties in good health and CMV-seropositive. The sample comprised PBMCs. The CDR3 DNA is TGTGCCAGCAGCTTAGATCGTAGATACGAGCAGTACTTC. Protein product: CASSLDRRYEQYF. The full variable domain, in which reference TRBV11-2 and TRBJ2-7 provide the parts outside the CDR3, is EAGVAQSPRYKIIEKRQSVAFWCNPISGHATLYWYQQILGQGPKLLIQFQNNGVVDDSQLPKDRFSAERLKGVDSTLKIQPAKLEDSAVYLCASSLDRRYEQYFGPGTRLTVT.